The rows below give T cell receptor beta chains drawn from one sample of a study of CD8 T cells in ankylosing spondylitis. TCRdb reprocessed the 5' RACE reads with MiXCR, giving one entry per CDR3 protein. The sample lists under 850,000 distinct CDR3 sequences; over 15% were seen once. The sequenced sample consisted of blood, either unsorted or a sorted T cell fraction (not recorded which). The receptors shown here come from a male donor with ankylosing spondylitis. The CDR3 runs from the conserved cysteine through the conserved F or W.

j_call v_call cdr3_aa
TRBJ1-1 TRBV15 CATSSLQPGNTEAFF
TRBJ2-5 TRBV29-1 CSVRWWEAQETQYF
TRBJ1-1 TRBV4-2 CASSGRGLGTEAFF
TRBJ2-2 TRBV19 CASSPWGSGAANTGELFF
TRBJ2-5 TRBV14 CASSQDAPRFETQYF
TRBJ2-1 TRBV29-1 CSSDRGAHNEQFF
TRBJ2-1 TRBV4-3 CASSQDWAGERDNEQFF
TRBJ1-1 TRBV21-1 CASSEWGQGAYYTEAFF
TRBJ1-6 TRBV7-6 CASSLVAGQNNSPLHF
TRBJ1-5 TRBV2 CASSEAQSRVVRYGQPQHF